This T cell receptor beta chain comes out of a study of T cell responses to AZD1222 COVID-19 vaccine. As for the study in general: Second-dose intervals of approximately 4 or approximately 12 weeks were pooled.

Clones were sequenced by immunoSEQ multiplex PCR, and TCRdb holds only the in-frame ones, with some missing. The sample contains approximately 170,000 clones, roughly 90% of which appear only once. Study-level findings and limits: Spike-wide vaccine-associated CD4 TCRs dominated at 160-218 and 743-854. A mostly white British donor set with more females was recruited, and clonal diversity was possibly underestimated.

The V end was cut by 3 bases, the J end by 1 base, with 12 bases between. In germline, CDR1 is LNHDA, CDR2 SQIVND (reference sequence). The CDR3 covers 15 residues. Details on this clone: The antigen remains undetermined.

The V gene is TRBV19, the J gene TRBJ1-2; D gene uncertain. Specimen: peripheral blood, collected on day 0 of AZD1222 vaccination. The receptor was isolated from an adult in good health. The CDR3 spells CASSMHVYLNYGYTF. The CDR3 DNA follows: TGTGCCAGTAGTATGCACGTTTACCTTAACTATGGCTACACCTTC.